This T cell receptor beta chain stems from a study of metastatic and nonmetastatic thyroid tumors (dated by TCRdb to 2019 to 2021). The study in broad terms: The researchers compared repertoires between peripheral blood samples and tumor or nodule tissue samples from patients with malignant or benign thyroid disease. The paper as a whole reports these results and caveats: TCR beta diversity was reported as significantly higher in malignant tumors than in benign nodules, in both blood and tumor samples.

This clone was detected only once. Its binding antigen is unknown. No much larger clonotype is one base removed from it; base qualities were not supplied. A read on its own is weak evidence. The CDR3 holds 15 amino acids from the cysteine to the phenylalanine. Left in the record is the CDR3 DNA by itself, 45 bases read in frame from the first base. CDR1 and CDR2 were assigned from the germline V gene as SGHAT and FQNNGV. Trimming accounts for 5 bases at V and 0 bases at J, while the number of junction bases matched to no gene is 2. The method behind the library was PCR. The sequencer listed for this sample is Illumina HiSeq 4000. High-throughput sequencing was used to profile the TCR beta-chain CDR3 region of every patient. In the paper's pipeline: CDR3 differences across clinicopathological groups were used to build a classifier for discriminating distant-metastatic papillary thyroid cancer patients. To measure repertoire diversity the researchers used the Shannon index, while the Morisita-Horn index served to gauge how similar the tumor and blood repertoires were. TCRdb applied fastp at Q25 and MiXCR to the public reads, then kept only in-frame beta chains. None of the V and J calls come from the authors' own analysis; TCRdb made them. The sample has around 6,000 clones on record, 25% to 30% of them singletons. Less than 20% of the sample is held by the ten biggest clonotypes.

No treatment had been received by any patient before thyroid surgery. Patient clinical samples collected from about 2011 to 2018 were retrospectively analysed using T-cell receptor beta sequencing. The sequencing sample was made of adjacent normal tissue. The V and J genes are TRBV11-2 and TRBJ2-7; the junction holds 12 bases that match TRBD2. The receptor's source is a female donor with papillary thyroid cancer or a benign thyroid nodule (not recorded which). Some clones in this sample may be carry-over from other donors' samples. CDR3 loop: CASSRTSGASYEQYF. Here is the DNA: TGTGCCAGCAGCCGGACTAGCGGGGCCTCCTACGAGCAGTACTTC.